The clone carrying this TCR beta chain has at least ten counts. Its target is unknown. Researchers made TCR beta libraries by using iRepertoire HTBI primers and running Arm-PCR on CDR3 regions. TCRdb re-derived calls from the multiplex PCR reads in MiXCR, one entry per CDR3 protein. The sample has over 250,000 distinct CDR3 sequences, around 21% seen once; the top ten hold roughly 56%. These data are taken from a study of regulatory T cells in long-lasting Graves disease. Looking at the study overall: Over 5 years of antithyroid drugs plus positive TSH receptor antibodies defined persistent Graves' disease.

Study-wide points: It was possible that the small sample size reduced accuracy. Persistent Graves' patients showed less TCR diversity than newly diagnosed patients showed.

Noted time point: persistent/refractory GD, antithyroid drugs over 5 years with positive TRAb. There was RNA extracted from PBMCs, and the TCR library was made from it. This clonotype originated in a female donor with Graves disease. The sample in question was peripheral blood mononuclear cells (PBMCs), obtained when the disease was refractory, from a patient treated with antithyroid drugs.

The CDR3 region has the DNA TGTGCCAGCAGTGAATATCATACTAGCGGCCAAGAGACCCAGTACTTC. Residues: CASSEYHTSGQETQYF. The chain has TRBV2 and TRBJ2-5, with 8 positions matching TRBD2. V dropped 2 bases and J dropped 1; count of bases not matched to a gene: 6. Germline V gene data show CDR1 as SNHLY and CDR2 as FYNNEI. The CDR3 totals 16 residues.